One and the same sample provided the 18 T cell receptor beta chains below, sequenced in a study of CD8 T cells in Susac syndrome. With random hexamers, reverse transcription was performed on roughly 0.45 to 1 ug of RNA. Via MiXCR, TCRdb re-called the immunoSEQ multiplex PCR reads, giving one row per CDR3 protein. The sample lists 50,000 to 55,000 distinct CDR3 sequences; 95% were seen once. The sample was CD8+ T cells from PBMCs. The receptors here all came from a human donor with Susac syndrome.

The chain couples TRBV19 to TRBJ1-1; D unclear. The CDR3 spans 14 residues. V lost 6 bases, J lost 6 bases, and 17 bases lay in between. Per the germline V gene, CDR1 is LNHDA and CDR2 is SQIVND (reference sequence). This CDR3 reads CASSTKPLSAEAFF. The CDR3 DNA reads as TGTGCCAGTAGCACAAAACCTCTATCCGCTGAAGCTTTCTTT.

This chain links TRBV12-3 or TRBV12-4 with TRBJ1-5; TRBD1 aligns across 7 bases. The junction had 9 bases not matched to a gene; V was cut back by 6 bases and J by 4 bases. The CDR3 runs to 15 residues. The CDR3: CASSPQGVPNQPQHF. CDR3 DNA: TGTGCCAGCAGCCCTCAGGGGGTGCCAAATCAGCCCCAGCATTTT.

The chain links TRBV7-9 to TRBJ2-7, with D hard to call. Germline CDR1 SEHNR, CDR2 FQNEAQ (reference sequence). The CDR3 loop spans 14 amino acids. Trimming took off 5 bases at V and 2 bases at J, with 13 bases between the two ends. CDR3 sequence (DNA): TGTGCCAGCAGCCCACCCGACGGCACCTACGAGCAGTACTTC. Its protein is CASSPPDGTYEQYF.

The V gene is TRBV12-3 or TRBV12-4, the J gene TRBJ2-3; the match to TRBD2 covers 10 bases. Trimming removed 5 bases from V and 5 bases from J; junction bases left unmatched: 7. This CDR3 has 15 amino acids. CDR3 in DNA: TGTGCCAGCAGTCCTAGCGGGGGCAGTCTAGATACGCAGTATTTT. Protein product: CASSPSGGSLDTQYF.

This chain connects TRBV30 to TRBJ1-1; D unresolved. V lost 4 bases, J lost 1 base, and 13 bases lay in between. Looked up from germline, CDR1 is GTSNPN and CDR2 is SVGIG (reference sequence). This CDR3 spans 14 amino acids. The CDR3 spells CAWTPDTANTEAFF. The CDR3, as DNA: TGTGCCTGGACCCCCGACACAGCGAACACTGAAGCTTTCTTT.

The chain has TRBV4-3 and TRBJ2-3; the D gene could be TRBD1 or TRBD2 (5 bases each). CDR1 and CDR2 from the germline V gene are LGHNA and YSLEER. The V and J ends lost 1 base and 7 bases respectively, with 15 bases between them. This CDR3 contains 15 residues. DNA of the CDR3: TGCGCCAGCAGCCAAGTCGGGGACCCCGGATATACGCAGTATTTT. Protein sequence: CASSQVGDPGYTQYF.

The rearrangement joins TRBV12-5 to TRBJ2-1; D tentatively reads TRBD1 or TRBD2 (6 bases each). Trimming took 6 bases from V and 8 from J, leaving 8 bases between them. There are 11 residues in the CDR3. The germline V gene encodes CDR1 LGHNT and CDR2 FRNRAP. Written as DNA, the CDR3 is TGTGCTAGTGGGGGGGGCTATGAGCAGTTCTTC. Its translation is CASGGGYEQFF. The variable domain in full, completed from reference TRBV12-5 and TRBJ2-1, reads DARVTQTPRHKVTEMGQEVTMRCQPILGHNTVFWYRQTMMQGLELLAYFRNRAPLDDSGMPKDRFSAEMPDATLATLKIQPSEPRDSAVYFCASGGGYEQFFGPGTRLTVL.

The chain employs TRBV2 and TRBJ2-1; no reliable D call. In germline, CDR1 is SNHLY, CDR2 FYNNEI. The CDR3 is 15 amino acids. V was cut by 4 bases and J by 0 bases, with 10 bases left in between. The DNA of the CDR3 is TGTGCCAGCAGTGCGGGCCGGAGCTCCTACAATGAGCAGTTCTTC. Its protein is CASSAGRSSYNEQFF.

A single count supports this clonotype. The chain is built from TRBV20-1 and TRBJ2-4; possibly TRBD1 for D (6 bases). V shed 3 bases and J shed 8 bases, with 14 bases lying between them. Germline V gives CDR1 DFQATT, CDR2 SNEGSKA (reference sequence). The CDR3 spans 13 residues. In DNA form, the CDR3 reads TGCAGTGCTAGGGACAGCCTCTCGGACATTCAGTACTTC. This sequence encodes CSARDSLSDIQYF.

This clonotype was counted a single time. V and J are TRBV4-3 and TRBJ2-1, with D maybe TRBD1 (6 bases). The CDR3 is 18 residues long. Trimming shortened V by 0 bases and J by 6 bases, and 21 bases separated the two germline ends. Germline V gives CDR1 LGHNA, CDR2 YSLEER. The CDR3 DNA is TGCGCCAGCAGCCAAGATCTAAACAGGGTAGGAAGTGGCAATGAGCAGTTCTTC. Residues: CASSQDLNRVGSGNEQFF.

The rearrangement uses TRBV2 and TRBJ1-1; D possibly corresponds to TRBD1 (5 bases). Trimming took off 8 bases at V and 0 bases at J, with 10 bases between the two ends. From germline, CDR1 is SNHLY and CDR2 FYNNEI. This CDR3 has 13 residues. In DNA, the CDR3 is TGTGCCAGCGGTAGGGGTATGAACACTGAAGCTTTCTTT. This translates into CASGRGMNTEAFF.

J is TRBJ2-1 and V is TRBV6-2 or TRBV6-3, with 10 nucleotides matching TRBD2. V dropped 2 bases and J dropped 4; count of bases not matched to a gene: 2. The V gene's germline CDR1 is MNHEY and CDR2 SVGEGT. This CDR3 has 15 residues. The CDR3 bases are TGTGCCAGCAGTTACACTAGCGGGGTATACAATGAGCAGTTCTTC. Translation: CASSYTSGVYNEQFF.

The gene calls are TRBV5-1 and TRBJ1-2; TRBD1 matches 7 bases. V lost 4 bases and J lost 3; bases outside the gene matches: 3. Germline V gene sequence: CDR1 SGHRS, CDR2 YFSETQ. The CDR3 is 13 residues long. The CDR3 nucleotides are TGCGCCAGCAGCGCGCAGGGGGACTATGGCTACACCTTC. Protein sequence: CASSAQGDYGYTF.

This rearrangement joins TRBV20-1 to TRBJ2-7; 8 bases are shared with TRBD1. The junction had 8 bases not matched to a gene; V was cut back by 0 bases and J by 4 bases. This CDR3 has 15 amino acids. CDR1 and CDR2 (germline): DFQATT, SNEGSKA (reference sequence). CDR3 region: CSARDGDRGGYEQYF. The CDR3, as DNA: TGCAGTGCTAGAGATGGAGACAGGGGCGGGTACGAGCAGTACTTC.

The gene calls are TRBV11-2 and TRBJ2-3; no reliable D call. The CDR3 totals 16 residues. With 4 bases removed from V and 1 base from J, the gap between germline ends came to 15 bases. The V gene's germline CDR1 is SGHAT and CDR2 FQNNGV. The CDR3 reads CASSSYSIGGTDTQYF. CDR3 bases: TGTGCCAGCAGCTCCTACTCCATAGGAGGCACAGATACGCAGTATTTT.

The rearrangement joins TRBV5-6 to TRBJ2-7, with D perhaps matching TRBD2 (6 bases). The germline V gene encodes CDR1 SGHDT and CDR2 YYEEEE. The CDR3 extends over 13 amino acids. Trimming pared 5 bases from V and 4 bases from J, leaving 13 bases between. For the CDR3, the DNA is TGTGCCAGCAGATCCGGGACTTCATACGAGCAGTACTTC. Encoded protein: CASRSGTSYEQYF.

The chain recombines TRBV12-3 or TRBV12-4 with TRBJ1-5; D is unresolved. Trimming stripped 5 bases from V and 6 bases from J, with 17 bases between. The CDR3 spans 15 residues. Here the CDR3 DNA reads TGTGCCAGCAGTCTCGGGTCACCGGCGGGTCAGCCCCAGCATTTT. It codes for CASSLGSPAGQPQHF.

The V call is TRBV19, the J call TRBJ1-2; D is undetermined. The germline V gene has CDR1 LNHDA and CDR2 SQIVND (reference sequence). The CDR3 extends over 13 amino acids. Trimming removed 8 bases at V and 3 bases at J, with 13 bases between. The chain's CDR3 is CASEPTEDYGYTF. The CDR3 region has the DNA TGTGCCAGTGAACCGACGGAGGACTATGGCTACACCTTC.